The 13 T cell receptor beta chains listed next were all sequenced from one sample in a study of vaccination and CD4 T cells after COVID-19. Antigens for these TCRs are unknown. The Oncomine TCR Beta short-read assay sequenced DNA from cultured CD4+ T cells. TCRdb used MiXCR to reprocess the PCR reads, holding one entry per CDR3 protein. The sample holds 16,000 or so distinct CDR3 sequences; around 75% are singletons and the top ten take over 8.5%. Described treatment: approximately 11-day PBMC culture with coronavirus spike peptide pools or control peptides (ViraFEST assay). Sequencing used CD4+ T cells from blood, cultured in vitro, obtained after SARS-CoV-2 vaccination. Receptors were obtained from a human donor who received a COVID-19 vaccine.

V gene TRBV10-3 combines with J gene TRBJ1-3; 9 bases line up with TRBD1. V lost 3 bases, J lost 3 bases, and 3 bases stayed unmatched. Germline CDR1 is ENHRY and CDR2 is SYGVKD. CDR3 size: 15 residues. CDR3 region: CAISEQGAYGNTIYF. In DNA form, the CDR3 reads TGTGCCATCAGTGAACAGGGGGCTTATGGAAACACCATATATTTT.

This clonotype was detected a few times. This rearrangement joins TRBV6-1 to TRBJ2-2; the match to TRBD2 covers 7 bases. V lost 6 bases and J lost 2; bases outside the gene matches: 9. CDR1 and CDR2 from the germline V gene are MNHNS and SASEGT. This CDR3 has 16 residues. CDR3: CASRSLSGGNTGELFF. In DNA, the CDR3 is TGTGCCAGCAGATCCTTGTCGGGGGGAAACACCGGGGAGCTGTTTTTT.

The chain combines TRBV12-3 or TRBV12-4 with TRBJ2-5, with D possibly matching TRBD2 (6 bases). This CDR3 region has 15 residues. Trimming took 3 bases from V and 1 from J, leaving 12 bases between them. CDR3 DNA: TGTGCCAGCAGTTTCGGCGGAGGGAGCCAAGAGACCCAGTACTTC. This gives the protein CASSFGGGSQETQYF.

In this sample, this clonotype turned up once. V and J are TRBV7-9 and TRBJ1-2; possible D gene TRBD1, 5 bases. Trimming shortened V by 7 bases and J by 3 bases, and 15 bases separated the two germline ends. Germline V gene sequence: CDR1 SEHNR, CDR2 FQNEAQ (reference sequence). The CDR3 is 14 amino acids. CDR3 DNA: TGTGCCAGCAACCCATTGACAGTTGACTATGGCTACACCTTC. Protein: CASNPLTVDYGYTF.

This clonotype is termed medium-sized (0.01 to 0.1%). V gene TRBV5-1 combines with J gene TRBJ2-3, with D unresolved. Germline CDR1 reads SGHRS; CDR2 reads YFSETQ. The CDR3 has 14 residues. V lost 2 bases and J lost 2, with 9 bases in between. The CDR3 loop reads CASSFMGITDTQYF. CDR3 nucleotide sequence: TGCGCCAGCAGCTTCATGGGGATCACAGATACGCAGTATTTT. The full variable domain, rest sourced from reference TRBV5-1 and TRBJ2-3, is KAGVTQTPRYLIKTRGQQVTLSCSPISGHRSVSWYQQTPGQGLQFLFEYFSETQRNKGNFPGRFSGRQFSNSRSEMNVSTLELGDSALYLCASSFMGITDTQYFGPGTRLTVL.

V and J are TRBV7-9 and TRBJ2-6, with D maybe TRBD2 (6 bases). Trimming cost V 4 bases and J 2 bases, with 9 bases left between them. The CDR3 length is 15 residues. CDR1 and CDR2 from the germline V gene are SEHNR and FQNEAQ (reference sequence). For the CDR3, the DNA is TGTGCCAGCAGCTCCACGGGGGCTGGGGCCAACGTCCTGACTTTC. This encodes CASSSTGAGANVLTF.

V gene TRBV6-1 combines with J gene TRBJ1-3, with D hard to call. The V end was cut by 3 bases, the J end by 0 bases, with 6 bases between. Germline-derived CDR1 and CDR2 are MNHNS and SASEGT. The CDR3 covers 14 residues. CDR3 amino acids: CASSDFSSGNTIYF. In DNA form, the CDR3 reads TGTGCCAGCAGTGATTTCTCCTCTGGAAACACCATATATTTT.

The chain joins TRBV19 to TRBJ2-3; TRBD2 aligns across 10 bases. The V and J ends lost 1 base and 3 bases, in that order; junction bases with no gene match: 13. The length of the CDR3 is 19 residues. Per germline, CDR1 LNHDA and CDR2 SQIVND (reference sequence). The DNA of the CDR3 is TGTGCCAGTAGTATAGGGCTAGCGGGGGCCATACGATCGACAGATACGCAGTATTTT. Protein sequence: CASSIGLAGAIRSTDTQYF.

The rearrangement joins TRBV24-1 to TRBJ2-1, with D possibly being TRBD2 (5 bases). From germline, CDR1 is KGHDR and CDR2 SFDVKD. Trimming removed 5 bases at V and 6 bases at J, with 13 bases between. The CDR3 contains 14 residues. Here the CDR3 DNA reads TGTGCCACCAGTGCCCCTCTAGCTGGCAATGAGCAGTTCTTC. Translating it yields CATSAPLAGNEQFF.

Judged by abundance, this clonotype is medium-sized. The chain carries TRBV19 and TRBJ1-2; 7 nucleotides agree with TRBD1. V trimming: 1 base; J trimming: 8 bases; junction bases outside the gene matches: 10. Germline CDR1 is LNHDA and CDR2 is SQIVND (reference sequence). This CDR3 is 15 amino acids long. In DNA, the CDR3 is TGTGCCAGTAGTATAGGGGACAGAGGAAGGTTGGGCTACACCTTC. As protein: CASSIGDRGRLGYTF.

The V call is TRBV30, the J call TRBJ1-2; the match to TRBD1 covers 11 bases. The V segment lost 2 bases and the J segment 8 bases; nucleotides outside the gene matches: 7. CDR1 is GTSNPN and CDR2 is SVGIG in the germline V gene (reference sequence). CDR3 length: 14 residues. The CDR3 region is CAWSMDRGRGGYTF. CDR3 coding DNA: TGTGCCTGGAGTATGGACAGGGGGCGCGGAGGCTACACCTTC. Combining the CDR3 with reference TRBV30 and TRBJ1-2 gives the whole variable domain SQTIHQWPATLVQPVGSPLSLECTVEGTSNPNLYWYRQAAGRGLQLLFYSVGIGQISSEVPQNLSASRPQDRQFILSSKKLLLSDSGFYLCAWSMDRGRGGYTFGSGTRLTVV.

The chain has TRBV30 and TRBJ1-6; the D is unclear. The V gene lost 0 bases and the J gene lost 6 bases, with 12 bases spanning the gap. The CDR3 is 15 residues long. Germline CDR1 reads GTSNPN; CDR2 reads SVGIG (reference sequence). The CDR3 spells CAWSVRSGVNSPLHF. The CDR3 bases are TGTGCCTGGAGTGTAAGGTCTGGGGTTAATTCACCCCTCCACTTT.

The rearrangement links TRBV21-1 to TRBJ1-2; TRBD1 was called by the table and not checked on the DNA. TRBV21-1 is a pseudogene. The CDR3 has 14 amino acids. This chain's CDR3 is CASSSRWGGYGYTF. The CDR3 DNA is TGTGCCAGCAGCTCCCGGTGGGGGGGCTATGGCTACACCTTC.